The 30 T cell receptor beta chains below all came from one sample that was sequenced in a study of CD8 T cells in ankylosing spondylitis. Study-level results: For ankylosing spondylitis blood, a TCR beta motif of fewer than 10 highly homologous variants appeared characteristic.

Antigen specificity for these receptors is unknown. TCRdb re-analysed the 5' RACE reads in MiXCR, keeping a single row per CDR3 protein. The table has around 490,000 distinct CDR3 sequences, approximately 5.3% seen once. Sequencing was done on a sample of blood, either unsorted or a sorted T cell fraction (not recorded which). The receptors shown here come from a male donor with ankylosing spondylitis.

This clonotype was recorded at least ten times. The CDR3 region is CASSLVTRGSYEQYF. In nucleotides, the CDR3 is TGTGCCAGCAGCTTAGTCACCCGGGGAAGCTACGAGCAGTACTTC. The chain links TRBV7-2 to TRBJ2-7; TRBD2 is a possible D gene (5 bases). Germline assignment: CDR1 SGHTA and CDR2 FQGNSA. V was pared by 1 base and J by 3 bases, with 13 bases between. This CDR3 is built from 15 residues. The full variable domain, its missing parts supplied by reference TRBV7-2 and TRBJ2-7, is GAGVSQSPSNKVTEKGKDVELRCDPISGHTALYWYRQSLGQGLEFLIYFQGNSAPDKSGLPSDRFSAERTGGSVSTLTIQRTQQEDSAVYLCASSLVTRGSYEQYFGPGTRLTVT.

This clonotype was seen many times. This rearrangement joins TRBV27 to TRBJ1-1; possibly TRBD1 for D (5 bases). The CDR3 covers 15 residues. The ends were cut back, 4 bases at V and 0 bases at J, with 12 bases in the middle. Germline V gene data show CDR1 as MNHEY and CDR2 as SMNVEV (reference sequence). Here the CDR3 DNA reads TGTGCCAGCAGTTCAAATCCGGGACTGAACACTGAAGCTTTCTTT. Its protein is CASSSNPGLNTEAFF.

This clonotype was observed many times. The rearrangement joins TRBV18 to TRBJ1-1; 7 nucleotides align to TRBD1. Per germline, CDR1 KGHSH and CDR2 LQKENI. The CDR3 is 14 residues long. The V gene end was trimmed by 6 bases and the J gene end by 6 bases; junction bases not matched to a gene: 10. CDR3 DNA: TGTGCCAGCTCTAGGGGGGTAGGGGGCTCTGAAGCTTTCTTT. Translation: CASSRGVGGSEAFF.

There are a few counts of this clonotype. The chain carries TRBV4-1 and TRBJ2-3; D possibly matches TRBD1 or TRBD2 (5 bases each). The CDR3 extends over 16 amino acids. V lost 3 bases and J 3 bases, leaving 16 bases between the germline ends. CDR1 and CDR2 (germline): MGHRA, YSYEKL. Written as DNA, the CDR3 is TGCGCCAGCAGCCAGAGGCACCGGGACCCGACAGATACGCAGTATTTT. Protein: CASSQRHRDPTDTQYF.

This clonotype was found many times. The chain links TRBV4-3 to TRBJ1-1; no firm D call. Trimming cost V 1 base and J 0 bases, with 6 bases left between them. The CDR3 sequence is 14 residues long. CDR1 is LGHNA, CDR2 YSLEER, per germline. The CDR3 loop is CASSQVGMNTEAFF. The CDR3 region has the DNA TGCGCCAGCAGCCAAGTTGGGATGAACACTGAAGCTTTCTTT.

This clonotype was detected ten times or more. The chain employs TRBV7-6 and TRBJ1-1, with D perhaps TRBD1 (5 bases). Germline V gene lookup returns CDR1 SGHVS and CDR2 FNYEAQ. CDR3 length: 14 residues. The germline V and J ends were trimmed by 5 bases and 0 bases, with 10 bases remaining between them. CDR3 amino acids: CASSEGTLNTEAFF. The CDR3 nucleotides are TGTGCCAGCAGCGAGGGGACGTTGAACACTGAAGCTTTCTTT.

The chain uses TRBV5-5 and TRBJ1-3; TRBD1 is a possible D gene (5 bases). This CDR3 is built from 14 residues. V lost 9 bases to trimming and J lost 8 bases, with 21 bases between them. Germline CDR1 is SGHKS and CDR2 is YYEKEE (reference sequence). The CDR3 region has the DNA TGTGCCATGAGCACGGGGCCTGGAGAAGACACCATATATTTT. It translates to CAMSTGPGEDTIYF.

This clonotype was recorded many times. The J gene is TRBJ1-5, the V gene TRBV6-6; TRBD1 might be the D (5 bases). V was shortened by 8 bases and J by 3 bases, with 20 bases between the two germline ends. This CDR3 region has 16 residues. Germline-derived CDR1 and CDR2 are MNHNY and SVGAGI (reference sequence). As DNA, the CDR3 is TGTGCCAGCGGAGACCCAGCGAGACAGATCAATCAGCCCCAGCATTTT. Translating gives CASGDPARQINQPQHF.

The table lists this clonotype with many counts. The J gene is TRBJ2-3, the V gene TRBV15; maybe TRBD2 (5 bases). The CDR3 is 14 residues long. Trimming removed 0 bases at V and 5 bases at J, with 9 bases between. Looked up from germline, CDR1 is LNHNV and CDR2 is YYDKDF (reference sequence). CDR3 DNA sequence: TGTGCCACCAGCAGAGATCTTGAGGGAGATACGCAGTATTTT. It yields the protein CATSRDLEGDTQYF.

At least ten counts were recorded for this clonotype. The rearrangement joins TRBV4-1 to TRBJ1-1; D unresolved. Trimming took 0 bases from V and 8 from J, leaving 10 bases between them. The CDR3 has 13 amino acids. Germline values: CDR1 MGHRA, CDR2 YSYEKL. CDR3 bases: TGCGCCAGCAGCCAAGATTTGAAGACCGAAGCTTTCTTT. This gives the protein CASSQDLKTEAFF.

The chain links TRBV10-3 to TRBJ2-7; 8 bases map to TRBD2. Trimming took 0 bases from V and 2 from J; bases not matched to a gene: 3. In germline, CDR1 is ENHRY, CDR2 SYGVKD. CDR3 size: 15 residues. The CDR3 protein is CAISESVGLAYEQYF. DNA of the CDR3: TGTGCCATCAGTGAGTCGGTGGGACTAGCCTACGAGCAGTACTTC.

This clonotype was counted many times. This chain connects TRBV5-6 to TRBJ2-7; D is possibly TRBD1 (5 bases). In germline, CDR1 is SGHDT, CDR2 YYEEEE. The CDR3 runs 16 residues. Trimming cost V 2 bases and J 7 bases, with 22 bases left between them. The CDR3 nucleotides read TGTGCCAGCAGCTTCCCAGGGTTACCGCTGCTTGGGGAGCAGTACTTC. Its translation is CASSFPGLPLLGEQYF.

This clonotype showed up many times. The chain has TRBV5-5 and TRBJ2-1, with TRBD1 identical over 9 bases. This CDR3 has 15 residues. The V segment lost 2 bases and the J segment 4 bases; nucleotides outside the gene matches: 4. Germline-derived CDR1 and CDR2 are SGHKS and YYEKEE (reference sequence). CDR3 sequence reads: CASSLQGANYNEQFF. Here the CDR3 DNA reads TGTGCCAGCAGCTTACAGGGGGCCAATTACAATGAGCAGTTCTTC.

This clonotype came up many times. The chain links TRBV28 to TRBJ1-1; no reliable D call. The CDR3 spans 13 residues. The germline CDR1 and CDR2 sequences are MDHEN and SYDVKM. Trimming stripped 3 bases from V and 0 bases from J, with 5 bases between. CDR3 coding DNA: TGTGCCAGCAGTTTTCCCATGAACACTGAAGCTTTCTTT. Its translation: CASSFPMNTEAFF.

This clonotype was recorded at least ten times. The genes are TRBV12-3 or TRBV12-4 and TRBJ2-7; D is uncertain. The CDR3 is 14 amino acids. Trimming removed 2 bases from V and 1 base from J, with 9 bases in between. CDR3 nucleotides: TGTGCCAGCAGTTTAAAACGAGAGTCCTACGAGCAGTACTTC. This encodes CASSLKRESYEQYF.

This clonotype was seen many times. The CDR3 sequence: CASSLAMTDNEQFF. The CDR3 nucleotides read TGTGCCAGCAGCTTAGCTATGACGGACAATGAGCAGTTCTTC. V is TRBV7-9 and J is TRBJ2-1; D remains ambiguous. V lost 0 bases and J lost 5, with 8 bases in between. Germline lookup yields CDR1 SEHNR and CDR2 FQNEAQ (reference sequence). The CDR3 covers 14 residues.

This clonotype was detected only a few times. V and J are TRBV18 and TRBJ2-3, with 13 bases fitting TRBD2. V was pared by 0 bases and J by 6 bases, with 6 bases of the junction left unmatched. The CDR3 consists of 17 residues. The germline CDR1 and CDR2 sequences are KGHSH and LQKENI. CDR3 in amino acids: CASSPPGLAGPGDTQYF. For the CDR3, the DNA is TGTGCCAGCTCACCACCGGGACTAGCGGGGCCGGGGGATACGCAGTATTTT.

The V call is TRBV6-2 or TRBV6-3, the J call TRBJ2-1; tentative D call: TRBD1 (5 bases). The CDR3 contains 14 residues. Trimming removed 0 bases at V and 7 bases at J, with 10 bases between. The germline V gene encodes CDR1 MNHEY and CDR2 SVGEGT. The CDR3 region has the DNA TGTGCCAGCAGTTACTCCCAGGGTAGGAATGAGCAGTTCTTC. It translates to CASSYSQGRNEQFF.

At least ten counts were recorded for this clonotype. The rearrangement links TRBV5-6 to TRBJ1-2, with D unresolved. The CDR3 runs 16 residues. The V end lost 5 bases, the J end lost 4 bases, and 21 bases lay between the germline ends. From germline, CDR1 is SGHDT and CDR2 YYEEEE. The CDR3 DNA reads as TGTGCCAGCAGTAGACCGCCCTTCGAGAGGTTCTATGGCTACACCTTC. Its translation is CASSRPPFERFYGYTF.

This clonotype was seen ten or more times. V is TRBV6-2 or TRBV6-3 and J is TRBJ1-2; D may be TRBD1 (5 bases). From germline, CDR1 is MNHEY and CDR2 SVGEGT. The CDR3 covers 14 residues. V lost 5 bases and J 5 bases, leaving 15 bases between the germline ends. CDR3 bases: TGTGCCAGCAGTATCCAGGGATTCCTATATGGCTACACCTTC. The encoded protein is CASSIQGFLYGYTF.

This clonotype occurred many times. The chain uses TRBV12-3 or TRBV12-4 and TRBJ2-2; a weak D match, TRBD1 (5 bases). The CDR3 loop spans 14 amino acids. Trimming pared 5 bases from V and 4 bases from J, leaving 11 bases between. The CDR3 reads CASSRQYSTGELFF. CDR3 coding DNA: TGTGCCAGCAGTCGACAGTACTCCACCGGGGAGCTGTTTTTT.

This clonotype was detected ten times or more. The V gene is TRBV11-2, the J gene TRBJ1-1, with D possibly TRBD1 on 6 matching bases. CDR3 length: 16 residues. V lost 1 base to trimming and J lost 4 bases, with 16 bases between them. Germline V CDR1 and CDR2: SGHAT, FQNNGV. The CDR3 DNA reads as TGTGCCAGCAGCTTAGCGCCCCTGGGGGCAGTCACTGAAGCTTTCTTT. Encoded protein: CASSLAPLGAVTEAFF.

This clonotype came up many times. The chain has TRBV20-1 and TRBJ1-2, with D maybe TRBD1 (5 bases). Trimming took 3 bases from V and 6 from J, leaving 14 bases between them. The CDR3 spans 13 residues. The V gene's germline CDR1 is DFQATT and CDR2 SNEGSKA (reference sequence). The CDR3 loop is CSARWGGEDGYTF. CDR3 sequence (DNA): TGCAGTGCTAGGTGGGGGGGAGAGGATGGCTACACCTTC.

This clonotype was seen repeatedly, ten times or more. The chain recombines TRBV7-2 with TRBJ2-3; 8 bases map to TRBD2. This CDR3 contains 16 residues. Looked up from germline, CDR1 is SGHTA and CDR2 is FQGNSA. With V trimmed by 5 bases and J by 0 bases, 7 bases remained unmatched. The CDR3 loop reads CASSPGGGLSTDTQYF. CDR3 DNA: TGTGCCAGCAGCCCGGGGGGGGGCCTTAGCACAGATACGCAGTATTTT.

This clonotype was found a few times. The J gene is TRBJ1-4, the V gene TRBV10-2, with D tentatively TRBD1 (5 bases). This CDR3 contains 15 residues. Germline V lookup: CDR1 WSHSY, CDR2 SAAADI. V gave up 0 bases and J gave up 13 bases, with 18 bases separating them. The CDR3 DNA reads as TGCGCCAGCAGTGAGTCGAAGTGGGTTTCCGGGGCACTGTTTTTT. Encoded protein: CASSESKWVSGALFF.

This clonotype was counted at least ten times. The chain is built from TRBV20-1 and TRBJ2-7; 8 bases line up with TRBD2. The CDR3 length is 17 residues. Germline-derived CDR1 and CDR2 are DFQATT and SNEGSKA (reference sequence). Trimming took 1 base from V and 2 from J; bases not matched to a gene: 13. CDR3: CSARARRALAATYEQYF. CDR3 sequence (DNA): TGCAGTGCTAGAGCCCGACGCGCACTAGCGGCTACCTACGAGCAGTACTTC.

This clonotype was seen at least ten times. The chain has TRBV20-1 and TRBJ2-2; D unresolved. V lost 0 bases to trimming and J lost 5 bases, with 10 bases between them. The CDR3 contains 14 residues. From germline, CDR1 is DFQATT and CDR2 SNEGSKA (reference sequence). CDR3 in amino acids: CSARDVQRTGELFF. CDR3 DNA: TGCAGTGCTAGAGACGTACAGAGGACCGGGGAGCTGTTTTTT.

This clonotype was picked up many times. V gene TRBV7-2 combines with J gene TRBJ1-6; D remains unclear. Germline assignment: CDR1 SGHTA and CDR2 FQGNSA. This CDR3 region has 17 residues. V lost 5 bases to trimming and J lost 0 bases, with 14 bases between them. CDR3 in amino acids: CASSLRPPYSYNSPLHF. The CDR3 DNA sequence: TGTGCCAGCAGCCTGCGGCCACCCTACTCCTATAATTCACCCCTCCACTTT.

The sample holds a few counts of this clonotype. The chain recombines TRBV4-1 with TRBJ1-5; the match to TRBD1 covers 8 bases. Unmatched junction bases numbered 4, after V lost 2 bases and J lost 7 bases. CDR3 length equals 14 residues. Germline V CDR1 and CDR2: MGHRA, YSYEKL. The CDR3 coding sequence is TGCGCCAGCAGCCAAAGGACAGGGAGCCAGCCCCAGCATTTT. Residues: CASSQRTGSQPQHF.

This clonotype was counted only a few times. A much larger clone differs by one base, so this may be a read error. The gene calls are TRBV5-1 and TRBJ2-7; D may be TRBD2 (6 bases). This CDR3 region has 15 residues. From germline, CDR1 is SGHRS and CDR2 YFSETQ. V dropped 3 bases and J dropped 3 bases, with 16 bases sitting between them. The DNA of the CDR3 is TGCGCCAGCAGCTCGGAAACGGGACTCTTCTACGAGCAGTACTTC. Amino acid sequence: CASSSETGLFYEQYF. The full variable domain, rest sourced from reference TRBV5-1 and TRBJ2-7, is KAGVTQTPRYLIKTRGQQVTLSCSPISGHRSVSWYQQTPGQGLQFLFEYFSETQRNKGNFPGRFSGRQFSNSRSEMNVSTLELGDSALYLCASSSETGLFYEQYFGPGTRLTVT.